Shown below are 30 T cell receptor beta chains from a single sample sequenced in a study of cytomegalovirus exposure and HLA in healthy donors. The primer mix had 60 Vbeta and 13 Jbeta primers. TCRdb's copy holds only in-frame clones and misses some; the assay was immunoSEQ multiplex PCR. The table has some 130,000 clones, over 70% seen once. The sample consisted of PBMCs. These receptors were taken from a woman in her thirties or forties in good health and CMV-seronegative.

The CDR3 region has the DNA TGTGCCAGCAGTGAGACAGGGGGCGCTTTGACCACTGAAGCTTTCTTT. Encoded protein: CASSETGGALTTEAFF. V gene TRBV6-1 combines with J gene TRBJ1-1; 10 nucleotides agree with TRBD1. This CDR3 is 16 amino acids long. The J segment lost 4 bases and the V segment lost 3 bases, leaving 8 bases of the junction unmatched. Germline V gene sequence: CDR1 MNHNS, CDR2 SASEGT.

The chain combines TRBV5-1 with TRBJ2-5; no clear D. Between the trimmed V and J ends, which lost 0 bases and 2 bases, there was a span of 5 bases. Germline V lookup: CDR1 SGHRS, CDR2 YFSETQ. This CDR3 contains 13 residues. CDR3 nucleotide sequence: TGCGCCAGCAGCTTGGCCGTACAAGAGACCCAGTACTTC. This translates into CASSLAVQETQYF.

The chain couples TRBV5-5 to TRBJ1-2; 8 bases fit TRBD1. The CDR3 consists of 13 residues. Germline V CDR1 and CDR2: SGHKS, YYEKEE (reference sequence). After removal of 6 bases from V and 5 bases from J, the junction contained 6 bases not matched to a gene. The CDR3 sequence is CASTDRGPYGYTF. In DNA form, the CDR3 reads TGTGCCAGCACAGACAGGGGACCTTATGGCTACACCTTC.

V usage is TRBV7-2 and J usage is TRBJ2-2; 16 bases match TRBD2. With V trimmed by 3 bases and J by 7 bases, 8 bases remained unmatched. Germline V lookup: CDR1 SGHTA, CDR2 FQGNSA. The CDR3 length is 18 residues. Here the CDR3 reads CASSFPGLAGGLNGELFF. In DNA form, the CDR3 reads TGTGCCAGCAGCTTCCCGGGACTAGCGGGGGGGCTTAACGGGGAGCTGTTTTTT.

This clone was found a few times. The chain uses TRBV7-8 and TRBJ2-1; 7 positions agree with TRBD2. The germline V gene has CDR1 SGHVS and CDR2 FQNEAQ. The length of the CDR3 is 16 residues. Germline trimming cut 5 bases from V and 4 bases from J; bases unmatched to any gene: 11. Here the CDR3 reads CASSPVGDYQYNEQFF. The CDR3 bases are TGTGCCAGCAGCCCCGTGGGGGACTACCAATACAATGAGCAGTTCTTC.

The chain couples TRBV4-3 to TRBJ2-2; D remains ambiguous. This CDR3 contains 13 residues. Germline V CDR1 and CDR2: LGHNA, YSLEER. The ends were cut back, 1 base at V and 6 bases at J, with 6 bases in the middle. CDR3 nucleotides: TGCGCCAGCAGCCAAGTCAGTCCCGGGGAGCTGTTTTTT. It translates to CASSQVSPGELFF.

On this clone: A junction end diverges from the germline sequence, so it may reflect a read error. The chain has TRBV5-1 and TRBJ1-2, with a tentative D call TRBD1 (6 bases). The V gene's germline CDR1 is SGHRS and CDR2 YFSETQ. The CDR3 consists of 14 residues. CDR3 loop: CASSWGRDNSGYTF. The DNA for the CDR3 is TGCGCCAGCAGCTGGGGCCGGGACAACTCTGGCTACACCTTC.

The chain uses TRBV7-9 and TRBJ1-2; TRBD1 aligns across 8 bases. This CDR3 comprises 17 residues. V was clipped by 4 bases and J by 3 bases; unmatched bases: 13. Looked up from germline, CDR1 is SEHNR and CDR2 is FQNEAQ (reference sequence). The CDR3 sequence is CASSSSRQGLTHYGYTF. CDR3 bases: TGTGCCAGCAGCTCCTCCCGACAGGGGCTGACCCACTATGGCTACACCTTC.

The J gene is TRBJ1-4, the V gene TRBV4-1, with TRBD1 matching over 8 bases. The CDR3 has 17 amino acids. J lost 4 bases, V lost 9 bases, and 16 bases had no gene match. Germline V gene sequence: CDR1 MGHRA, CDR2 YSYEKL. CDR3 nucleotide sequence: TGCGCCAGACCCGCATTAGCAAGGGACAGGCATAATGAAAAACTGTTTTTT. It yields the protein CARPALARDRHNEKLFF.

This sequence joins TRBV6-5 and TRBJ2-7, with 7 bases fitting TRBD1. CDR1 MNHEY and CDR2 SVGAGI come from the germline V gene. The CDR3 contains 13 residues. V dropped 6 bases and J dropped 2; count of bases not matched to a gene: 4. CDR3 residues: CASSWTGPYEQYF. The DNA for the CDR3 is TGTGCCAGCAGCTGGACAGGTCCCTACGAGCAGTACTTC.

The chain uses TRBV27 and TRBJ2-1, with 8 positions matching TRBD2. This CDR3 comprises 16 residues. CDR1 is MNHEY, CDR2 SMNVEV, per germline (reference sequence). V lost 8 bases and J lost 4; bases outside the gene matches: 13. CDR3 protein: CASRLGVGGGYNEQFF. DNA for the CDR3: TGTGCCAGCCGCCTGGGGGTCGGCGGGGGGTACAATGAGCAGTTCTTC.

The chain carries TRBV5-6 and TRBJ2-2, with D maybe TRBD2 (5 bases). Germline loops: CDR1 SGHDT, CDR2 YYEEEE. The CDR3 spans 15 residues. V lost 0 bases to trimming and J lost 4 bases, with 10 bases between them. For the CDR3, the DNA is TGTGCCAGCAGCTTGGATGCGGGCCGCACCGGGGAGCTGTTTTTT. It yields the protein CASSLDAGRTGELFF.

This clone was seen a single time. The chain links TRBV12-5 to TRBJ1-5; 8 bases match TRBD1. Germline V gene lookup returns CDR1 LGHNT and CDR2 FRNRAP. The CDR3 is made up of 14 amino acids. Germline trimming cut 6 bases from V and 3 bases from J; bases unmatched to any gene: 4. CDR3 amino acids: CASGRDRINQPQHF. The DNA of the CDR3 is TGTGCTAGTGGCAGGGACAGGATCAATCAGCCCCAGCATTTT.

This chain connects TRBV13 to TRBJ2-1, with 9 bases matching TRBD2. The V gene end was trimmed by 5 bases and the J gene end by 5 bases; junction bases not matched to a gene: 10. The germline gives CDR1 PRHDT, CDR2 FYEKMQ (reference sequence). The CDR3 is 16 amino acids. For the CDR3, the DNA is TGTGCCAGCAGCCAAGGTCGCGGGGGGGCCCACAATGAGCAGTTCTTC. Translated: CASSQGRGGAHNEQFF. The whole variable domain, filled in from reference TRBV13 and TRBJ2-1, reads AAGVIQSPRHLIKEKRETATLKCYPIPRHDTVYWYQQGPGQDPQFLISFYEKMQSDKGSIPDRFSAQQFSDYHSELNMSSLELGDSALYFCASSQGRGGAHNEQFFGPGTRLTVL.

This chain links TRBV6-4 with TRBJ1-1; 8 bases line up with TRBD1. The CDR3 runs 13 residues. V was pared by 8 bases and J by 3 bases, with 5 bases of the junction left unmatched. Germline-derived CDR1 and CDR2 are MRHNA and SNTAGT. CDR3: CASGADRDTEAFF. The DNA for the CDR3 is TGTGCCAGCGGAGCGGACAGGGACACTGAAGCTTTCTTT.

This clone is a singleton in its sample. This rearrangement joins TRBV5-1 to TRBJ1-4, with D possibly matching TRBD1 (5 bases). Deletions cut 4 bases from V and 8 bases from J, with 12 bases between. Germline V gene sequence: CDR1 SGHRS, CDR2 YFSETQ. The CDR3 runs to 13 residues. The CDR3 DNA reads as TGCGCCAGCAGCGGGGGGACCGGCGAAAAACTGTTTTTT. Translated, it gives CASSGGTGEKLFF.

The rearrangement links TRBV7-2 to TRBJ2-3; maybe TRBD2 (5 bases). The CDR3 has 15 residues. V was pared by 5 bases and J by 5 bases, with 17 bases between. Germline CDR1 reads SGHTA; CDR2 reads FQGNSA. The CDR3 sequence: CASSITRSVQDTQYF. CDR3 bases: TGTGCCAGCAGCATCACTAGAAGTGTTCAAGATACGCAGTATTTT. Full variable domain (remainder filled in from reference TRBV7-2 and TRBJ2-3): GAGVSQSPSNKVTEKGKDVELRCDPISGHTALYWYRQSLGQGLEFLIYFQGNSAPDKSGLPSDRFSAERTGGSVSTLTIQRTQQEDSAVYLCASSITRSVQDTQYFGPGTRLTVL.

The V gene is TRBV9, the J gene TRBJ2-2, with D perhaps matching TRBD1 (6 bases). Germline V CDR1 and CDR2: SGDLS, YYNGEE. The CDR3 is 16 residues long. V dropped 4 bases and J dropped 4 bases, with 17 bases sitting between them. The CDR3 nucleotides are TGTGCCAGCAGCATCCAGGGGATGCCGAGCACCGGGGAGCTGTTTTTT. Translated, it gives CASSIQGMPSTGELFF.

This clone has a handful of counts. The chain joins TRBV5-1 to TRBJ2-2, with 9 bases aligning to TRBD2. The CDR3 spans 15 residues. Germline values: CDR1 SGHRS, CDR2 YFSETQ. J lost 3 bases, V lost 4 bases, and 4 bases had no gene match. The CDR3 is CASSGGGADTGELFF. In DNA form, the CDR3 reads TGCGCCAGCAGCGGCGGGGGGGCCGACACCGGGGAGCTGTTTTTT.

The chain joins TRBV10-2 to TRBJ1-2; possibly TRBD1 for D (5 bases). Trimming removed 5 bases at V and 3 bases at J, with 13 bases between. Germline-derived CDR1 and CDR2 are WSHSY and SAAADI. This CDR3 is 14 amino acids long. CDR3 coding DNA: TGCGCCAGCAGTAGTATGCAGGGCTACTATGGCTACACCTTC. Amino acids: CASSSMQGYYGYTF.

This chain connects TRBV5-1 to TRBJ2-7; the match to TRBD1 covers 9 bases. Trimming removed 4 bases from V and 2 bases from J; junction bases left unmatched: 4. Looked up from germline, CDR1 is SGHRS and CDR2 is YFSETQ. The CDR3 totals 14 residues. The CDR3 protein is CASSKGQGPYEQYF. In DNA, the CDR3 is TGCGCCAGCAGCAAAGGACAGGGGCCCTACGAGCAGTACTTC.

There are a few counts of this clone. The chain is built from TRBV6-4 and TRBJ2-1; 7 bases fit TRBD2. The germline gives CDR1 MRHNA, CDR2 SNTAGT. There are 16 residues in the CDR3. The trim removed 0 bases at V and 1 base at J, leaving 3 bases unmatched. CDR3 DNA: TGTGCCAGCAGTGACTCTGAGCGGGGATCCTACAATGAGCAGTTCTTC. Residues: CASSDSERGSYNEQFF.

The CDR3 DNA follows: TGTGCCAGCAGTGATGGGGCCCGGACCTACAATGAGCAGTTCTTC. This sequence encodes CASSDGARTYNEQFF. The chain carries TRBV2 and TRBJ2-1, with D perhaps matching TRBD1 (5 bases). V was cut by 3 bases and J by 2 bases, with 11 bases left in between. Germline CDR1 is SNHLY and CDR2 is FYNNEI. The CDR3 has 15 residues.

This chain links TRBV7-6 with TRBJ2-7; a weak D match, TRBD2 (7 bases). The CDR3 loop spans 14 amino acids. V was clipped by 6 bases and J by 3 bases, with 15 bases between them. CDR1 is SGHVS, CDR2 FNYEAQ, per germline. DNA for the CDR3: TGTGCCAGCAGTTGGGAGGGGGGTTACTACGAGCAGTACTTC. It translates to CASSWEGGYYEQYF.

The chain uses TRBV5-1 and TRBJ2-1, with 8 nucleotides matching TRBD2. CDR3 length: 15 amino acids. Germline CDR1 reads SGHRS; CDR2 reads YFSETQ. V shed 4 bases and J 2 bases; nucleotides not matched to a gene: 5. CDR3 sequence reads: CASSRSGGTYNEQFF. The CDR3 DNA follows: TGCGCCAGCAGCAGAAGCGGGGGTACCTACAATGAGCAGTTCTTC.

The J gene is TRBJ1-2, the V gene TRBV19; 11 bases align to TRBD1. Germline CDR1 LNHDA, CDR2 SQIVND (reference sequence). This CDR3 is 14 amino acids long. The V and J ends lost 4 bases and 3 bases, in that order; junction bases with no gene match: 1. The CDR3: CASSRTGGYYGYTF. CDR3 in DNA: TGTGCCAGTAGTAGGACAGGGGGCTACTATGGCTACACCTTC.

This clone was seen just once. The rearrangement links TRBV5-4 to TRBJ2-5; possible D gene TRBD2, 6 bases. V lost 4 bases to trimming and J lost 1 base, with 8 bases between them. The CDR3 is 13 residues long. CDR1 is SGHNT and CDR2 is YYREEE in the germline V gene (reference sequence). This CDR3 is CASSPGLQETQYF. The CDR3 coding sequence is TGTGCCAGCAGCCCGGGACTCCAAGAGACCCAGTACTTC.

V gene TRBV6-5 combines with J gene TRBJ1-1; TRBD1 is a possible D gene (5 bases). The germline CDR1 and CDR2 sequences are MNHEY and SVGAGI. CDR3 length: 14 residues. V gave up 6 bases and J gave up 3 bases, with 14 bases separating them. CDR3 protein: CASSMTVVHTEAFF. Here the CDR3 DNA reads TGTGCCAGCAGCATGACAGTAGTGCACACTGAAGCTTTCTTT.

On this clone itself: A junction end diverges from the germline sequence, so it may reflect a read error. J is TRBJ1-2 and V is TRBV5-6; 7 bases fit TRBD1. CDR3 size: 13 residues. CDR1 and CDR2 from the germline V gene are SGHDT and YYEEEE. The CDR3 DNA reads as TGTGCCAGCAGCTTCGAACAGGGGTATGGCTACCCCTTC. Its translation: CASSFEQGYGYPF.

J is TRBJ2-7 and V is TRBV7-2; tentatively, D is TRBD1 (5 bases). The germline V gene encodes CDR1 SGHTA and CDR2 FQGNSA. With 6 bases removed from V and 1 base from J, the gap between germline ends came to 19 bases. The CDR3 runs 16 residues. DNA for the CDR3: TGTGCCAGCAGGCTAGATCGGACACTCGTTTCCTACGAGCAGTACTTC. As protein: CASRLDRTLVSYEQYF. Supplemented by reference TRBV7-2 and TRBJ2-7, the full variable domain reads GAGVSQSPSNKVTEKGKDVELRCDPISGHTALYWYRQSLGQGLEFLIYFQGNSAPDKSGLPSDRFSAERTGGSVSTLTIQRTQQEDSAVYLCASRLDRTLVSYEQYFGPGTRLTVT.